The source of this T cell receptor beta chain is a study of immune characterization of retroperitoneal liposarcoma. TCRdb called the PCR reads again in MiXCR, with one record for every CDR3 protein. The sample holds approximately 9,000 distinct CDR3 sequences, about 27% seen once. The CDR3 has 16 residues. Germline assignment: CDR1 MNHEY and CDR2 SMNVEV (reference sequence). Sample: tumor tissue. The chain recombines TRBV27 with TRBJ2-5, with 10 bases matching TRBD2. The closer fit of TRBJ2-7 to the DNA end suggests the J call may be wrong. This TCR was sampled from a male donor with retroperitoneal liposarcoma. The CDR3 region is CASSLSGLAEAAEQYF. CDR3 DNA: TGTGCCAGCAGTTTATCAGGACTAGCGGAGGCCGCCGAGCAGTACTTC.